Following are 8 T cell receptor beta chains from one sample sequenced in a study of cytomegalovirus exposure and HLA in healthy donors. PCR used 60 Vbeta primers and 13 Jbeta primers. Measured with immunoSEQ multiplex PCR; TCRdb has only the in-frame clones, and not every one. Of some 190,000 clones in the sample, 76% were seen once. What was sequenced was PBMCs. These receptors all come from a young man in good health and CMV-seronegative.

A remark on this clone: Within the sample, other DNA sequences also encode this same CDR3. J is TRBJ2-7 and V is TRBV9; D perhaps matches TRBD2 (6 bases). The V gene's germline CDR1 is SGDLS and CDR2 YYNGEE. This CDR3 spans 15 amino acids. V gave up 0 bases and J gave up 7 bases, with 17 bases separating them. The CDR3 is CASSVGTTAYEEQYF. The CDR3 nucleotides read TGTGCCAGCAGCGTAGGGACTACCGCATACGAAGAGCAGTACTTC.

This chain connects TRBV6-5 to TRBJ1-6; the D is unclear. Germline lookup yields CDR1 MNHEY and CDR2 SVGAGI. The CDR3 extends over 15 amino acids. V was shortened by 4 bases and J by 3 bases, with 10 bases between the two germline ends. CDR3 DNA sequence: TGTGCCAGCAGTTTCCCGGGTCACTATAATTCACCCCTCCACTTT. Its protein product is CASSFPGHYNSPLHF.

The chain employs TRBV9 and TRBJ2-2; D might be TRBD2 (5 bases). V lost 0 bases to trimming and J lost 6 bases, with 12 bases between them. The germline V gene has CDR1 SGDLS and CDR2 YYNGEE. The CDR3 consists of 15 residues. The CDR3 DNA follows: TGTGCCAGCAGCGTAGGCTTGCTAGCATCCGGGGAGCTGTTTTTT. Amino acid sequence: CASSVGLLASGELFF.

The CDR3 bases are TGTGCCAGCAGTTACAGGCCAGGGCCCTACGAGCAGTACTTC. Translating it yields CASSYRPGPYEQYF. V and J are TRBV6-5 and TRBJ2-7; perhaps TRBD1 as D (5 bases). The V end was cut by 2 bases, the J end by 2 bases, with 10 bases between. The CDR3 contains 14 residues. In germline, CDR1 is MNHEY, CDR2 SVGAGI.

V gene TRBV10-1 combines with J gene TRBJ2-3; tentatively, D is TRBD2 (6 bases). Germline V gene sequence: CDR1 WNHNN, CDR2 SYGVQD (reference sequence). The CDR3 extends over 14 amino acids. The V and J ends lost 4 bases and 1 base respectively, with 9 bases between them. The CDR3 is CASSAASGTDTQYF. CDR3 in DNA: TGCGCCAGCAGTGCGGCTAGCGGCACAGATACGCAGTATTTT.

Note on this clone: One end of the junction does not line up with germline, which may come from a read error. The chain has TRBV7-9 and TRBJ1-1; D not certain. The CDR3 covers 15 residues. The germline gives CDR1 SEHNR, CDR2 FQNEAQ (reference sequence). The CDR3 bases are TGTTCCAGCAGCTTAGGCGCGGCGTATAACACTGAAGCTTTCTTT. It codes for CSSSLGAAYNTEAFF.

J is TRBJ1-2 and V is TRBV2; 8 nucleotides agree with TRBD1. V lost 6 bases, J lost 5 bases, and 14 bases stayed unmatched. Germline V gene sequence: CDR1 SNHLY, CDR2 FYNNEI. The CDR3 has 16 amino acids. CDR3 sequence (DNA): TGTGCCAGCAGCGTTGTAGGGCAGGGGGCAAGGTATGGCTACACCTTC. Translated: CASSVVGQGARYGYTF.

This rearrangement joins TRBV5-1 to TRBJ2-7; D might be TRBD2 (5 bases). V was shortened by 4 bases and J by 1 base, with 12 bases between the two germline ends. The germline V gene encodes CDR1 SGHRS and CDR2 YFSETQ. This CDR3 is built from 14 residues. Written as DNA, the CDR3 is TGCGCCAGCAGCGAGTTCGGCGGGTCCTACGAGCAGTACTTC. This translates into CASSEFGGSYEQYF.